The 18 T cell receptor beta chains below all came from one sample that was sequenced in a study of T-cell reconstitution after alpha-beta-depleted transplantation in children. Unique molecular identifiers were used to barcode this TCRbeta library. One entry per CDR3 protein results from TCRdb running MiXCR on the PCR reads. Here the sample spans 230,000 or so distinct CDR3 sequences, roughly a tenth being singletons. The source was PBMCs from the stem cell graft donor, collected from the stem cell graft. These TCRs come from a human donor who donated a stem cell graft to a child with SCID.

This clonotype was recorded many times. V is TRBV7-9 and J is TRBJ1-2, with 7 bases matching TRBD1. CDR3 length equals 13 residues. V was pared by 5 bases and J by 3 bases, with 3 bases of the junction left unmatched. Per the germline V gene, CDR1 is SEHNR and CDR2 is FQNEAQ (reference sequence). The CDR3 here is CASSRDRDYGYTF. CDR3 DNA sequence: TGTGCCAGCAGCCGCGACAGGGACTATGGCTACACCTTC.

This clonotype was seen repeatedly, ten times or more. The rearrangement uses TRBV20-1 and TRBJ1-2; 7 nucleotides line up with TRBD1. With V trimmed by 5 bases and J by 7 bases, 10 bases remained unmatched. CDR1 and CDR2 from the germline V gene are DFQATT and SNEGSKA (reference sequence). CDR3 size: 13 residues. CDR3 DNA sequence: TGCAGTGCTGGCCGACAGGGCCTCGGTGGCTACACCTTC. This codes for CSAGRQGLGGYTF.

This clonotype was observed at least ten times. This sequence joins TRBV20-1 and TRBJ2-5; 9 positions match TRBD1. CDR1 is DFQATT, CDR2 SNEGSKA, per germline (reference sequence). V gave up 4 bases and J gave up 5 bases; unmatched junction bases: 5. The CDR3 contains 13 residues. The CDR3 nucleotides read TGCAGTGCTACACAGGGGGCGTGGGAGACCCAGTACTTC. Encoded protein: CSATQGAWETQYF.

This clonotype has ten or more counts. J is TRBJ2-3 and V is TRBV5-1; no definite D call. This CDR3 comprises 14 residues. V gave up 0 bases and J gave up 5 bases, with 10 bases separating them. The germline V gene has CDR1 SGHRS and CDR2 YFSETQ. CDR3 region: CASSLGTAKDTQYF. In nucleotides, the CDR3 is TGCGCCAGCAGCTTGGGTACCGCGAAAGATACGCAGTATTTT.

This clonotype was seen repeatedly, ten times or more. The genes are TRBV6-5 and TRBJ2-5; 7 bases line up with TRBD1. Germline values: CDR1 MNHEY, CDR2 SVGAGI. The trim removed 5 bases at V and 9 bases at J, leaving 6 bases unmatched. This CDR3 region has 12 residues. CDR3 in amino acids: CASSRTGTAQYF. The CDR3 DNA reads TGTGCCAGCAGTCGAACCGGGACAGCCCAGTACTTC.

This clonotype has only a few counts. This sequence joins TRBV7-9 and TRBJ2-5; D is perhaps TRBD2 (5 bases). Trimming pared 5 bases from V and 5 bases from J, leaving 15 bases between. The CDR3 is made up of 14 amino acids. Germline loops: CDR1 SEHNR, CDR2 FQNEAQ (reference sequence). The CDR3: CASSVVLGIETQYF. The CDR3 DNA sequence: TGTGCCAGCAGCGTAGTACTAGGGATTGAGACCCAGTACTTC.

This clonotype was seen many times. J is TRBJ2-1 and V is TRBV3-1; perhaps TRBD1 as D (6 bases). The germline V gene has CDR1 LGHDT and CDR2 YNNKEL (reference sequence). The germline V and J ends were trimmed by 1 base and 6 bases, with 10 bases remaining between them. The CDR3 runs 14 residues. CDR3: CASSQAGATNEQFF. CDR3 DNA sequence: TGTGCCAGCAGCCAAGCAGGGGCTACCAATGAGCAGTTCTTC.

This clonotype was seen repeatedly, ten times or more. This sequence joins TRBV5-1 and TRBJ2-5; D gene uncertain. CDR1 SGHRS and CDR2 YFSETQ come from the germline V gene. The CDR3 loop spans 15 amino acids. Trimming removed 2 bases from V and 5 bases from J, with 16 bases in between. The CDR3 nucleotides read TGCGCCAGCAGCTTCCAATCACCCGGTCAGGAGACCCAGTACTTC. Its protein is CASSFQSPGQETQYF.

This clonotype occurred a few times. This chain uses TRBV20-1 with TRBJ2-5, with D unresolved. The germline gives CDR1 DFQATT, CDR2 SNEGSKA (reference sequence). The CDR3 loop spans 13 amino acids. The V end was cut by 3 bases, the J end by 5 bases, with 13 bases between. In DNA, the CDR3 is TGCAGTGCTAGCAAGATACTAAGGGAGACCCAGTACTTC. Protein product: CSASKILRETQYF.

In this sample, this clonotype turned up a few times. The genes are TRBV7-9 and TRBJ1-6; 7 bases agree with TRBD1. After removal of 6 bases from V and 9 bases from J, the junction contained 11 bases not matched to a gene. The CDR3 is 15 residues long. In germline, CDR1 is SEHNR, CDR2 FQNEAQ (reference sequence). The CDR3 DNA reads TGTGCCAGCAGTCCCTTTGGGGACAGAGGTTCACCCCTCCACTTT. It is translated as CASSPFGDRGSPLHF.

This clonotype has ten or more counts. The V gene is TRBV27, the J gene TRBJ1-1, with a weak D call TRBD1 (6 bases). V was cut by 5 bases and J by 0 bases, with 10 bases left in between. The CDR3 runs to 14 residues. Germline loops: CDR1 MNHEY, CDR2 SMNVEV (reference sequence). In DNA form, the CDR3 reads TGTGCCAGCAGTGCCGGGGACATGAACACTGAAGCTTTCTTT. Translating it yields CASSAGDMNTEAFF.

This clonotype has at least ten counts. This rearrangement joins TRBV6-5 to TRBJ2-6; a weak D match, TRBD2 (6 bases). Per germline, CDR1 MNHEY and CDR2 SVGAGI. The CDR3 is made up of 16 amino acids. V was shortened by 3 bases and J by 0 bases, with 9 bases between the two germline ends. CDR3 in amino acids: CASSYGRDSGANVLTF. The DNA for the CDR3 is TGTGCCAGCAGTTATGGGCGGGACTCTGGGGCCAACGTCCTGACTTTC.

This clonotype was picked up many times. The J gene is TRBJ1-4, the V gene TRBV4-1; D is uncertain. The CDR3 has 16 residues. The germline V gene encodes CDR1 MGHRA and CDR2 YSYEKL. V lost 4 bases to trimming and J lost 0 bases, with 12 bases between them. CDR3 nucleotide sequence: TGCGCCAGCAGCCTCGGTGGGCAAGCAACTAATGAAAAACTGTTTTTT. Translating it yields CASSLGGQATNEKLFF.

This clonotype was detected only once. The chain is built from TRBV4-1 and TRBJ2-3; D is ambiguous. The CDR3 contains 15 residues. V was clipped by 1 base and J by 0 bases, with 8 bases between them. CDR1 and CDR2 from the germline V gene are MGHRA and YSYEKL. The CDR3 DNA follows: TGCGCCAGCAGCCAAGCTCTTGGGAGCACAGATACGCAGTATTTT. Its translation: CASSQALGSTDTQYF.

Many counts were recorded for this clonotype. The gene calls are TRBV20-1 and TRBJ1-2, with 7 bases lining up with TRBD1. The length of the CDR3 is 14 residues. Germline values: CDR1 DFQATT, CDR2 SNEGSKA (reference sequence). Trimming took 4 bases from V and 5 from J; bases not matched to a gene: 10. The CDR3 DNA is TGCAGTGCTAACCCCCGGGACAGTCCTTATGGCTACACCTTC. Protein product: CSANPRDSPYGYTF.

This clonotype appeared many times. This chain joins TRBV12-3 or TRBV12-4 and TRBJ1-2; no clear D. The CDR3 has 13 amino acids. Trimming took 6 bases from V and 2 from J, leaving 10 bases between them. The CDR3 DNA reads as TGTGCCAGCAGACCGTCGGGCAACTATGGCTACACCTTC. It is translated as CASRPSGNYGYTF.

This clonotype was recorded many times. The gene calls are TRBV7-9 and TRBJ2-6; D not resolved. The CDR3 has 13 amino acids. Germline assignment: CDR1 SEHNR and CDR2 FQNEAQ (reference sequence). The V gene lost 4 bases and the J gene lost 3 bases, with 4 bases spanning the gap. In nucleotides, the CDR3 is TGTGCCAGCAGCTCGTATGGGGCCAACGTCCTGACTTTC. It translates to CASSSYGANVLTF.

This clonotype occurred many times. The chain joins TRBV5-6 to TRBJ1-1, with D tentatively TRBD1 (6 bases). V gave up 0 bases and J gave up 5 bases, with 17 bases separating them. Germline CDR1 SGHDT, CDR2 YYEEEE. The CDR3 has 16 amino acids. CDR3 DNA sequence: TGTGCCAGCAGCTTGGCCGATCGCAGGGGTGGAACTGAAGCTTTCTTT. Translating it yields CASSLADRRGGTEAFF.